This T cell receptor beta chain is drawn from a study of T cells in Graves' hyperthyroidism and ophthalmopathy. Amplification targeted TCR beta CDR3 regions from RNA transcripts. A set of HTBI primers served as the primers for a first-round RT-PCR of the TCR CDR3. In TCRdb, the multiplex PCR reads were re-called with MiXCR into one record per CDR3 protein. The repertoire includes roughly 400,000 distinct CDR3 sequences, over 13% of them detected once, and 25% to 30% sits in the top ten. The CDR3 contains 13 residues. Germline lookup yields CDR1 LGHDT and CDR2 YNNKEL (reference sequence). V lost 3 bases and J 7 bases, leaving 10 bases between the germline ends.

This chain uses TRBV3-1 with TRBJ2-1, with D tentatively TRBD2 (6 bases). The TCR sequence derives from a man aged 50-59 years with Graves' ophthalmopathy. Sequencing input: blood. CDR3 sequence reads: CASSHYGSNEQFF. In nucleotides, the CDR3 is TGTGCCAGCAGCCATTACGGGAGTAATGAGCAGTTCTTC.